These 28 T cell receptor beta chains share one sample of origin, sequenced in a study of molecular identifiers for immune sequencing clone quantification. TCRdb reprocessed the PCR reads with MiXCR, giving one entry per CDR3 protein. Counted here are 60,000 to 70,000 distinct CDR3 sequences, 15% to 20% occurring once; the ten biggest clones make up approximately 1.5%. The sample was naive CD8+ T cells from blood, with Jurkat cell RNA spiked in. Sample subset: FACS-sorted CD8+CD4-CCR7+CD45RA+ naive T cells. The source is a human donor in good health. Some libraries in this study had Jurkat cell RNA spiked in.

This clonotype was counted many times. This chain uses TRBV3-1 with TRBJ2-7, with 7 bases identical to TRBD1. Germline V CDR1 and CDR2: LGHDT, YNNKEL (reference sequence). CDR3 size: 14 residues. Germline trimming cut 1 base from V and 4 bases from J; bases unmatched to any gene: 4. In nucleotides, the CDR3 is TGTGCCAGCAGCCAAGTGGGACAGACTTACGAGCAGTACTTC. It is translated as CASSQVGQTYEQYF.

This clonotype has ten or more counts. The chain joins TRBV4-1 to TRBJ2-2, with 11 bases aligning to TRBD2. The CDR3 covers 17 residues. Germline assignment: CDR1 MGHRA and CDR2 YSYEKL. The V segment lost 1 base and the J segment 6 bases; nucleotides outside the gene matches: 7. In DNA, the CDR3 is TGCGCCAGCAGCCAAGTGATTCTAGCGGGAGGATCCGGGGAGCTGTTTTTT. Its translation: CASSQVILAGGSGELFF.

This clonotype was detected only a few times. The junction shows a germline mismatch at one end, possibly a read error. The chain joins TRBV10-3 to TRBJ1-2, with TRBD1 as a possible D gene (5 bases). Germline V gene lookup returns CDR1 ENHRY and CDR2 SYGVKD. The CDR3 totals 14 residues. CDR3 in DNA: TGTACCATCAGTGAGTCCCCAGCAGGGACGGACTACACCTTC. It encodes CTISESPAGTDYTF.

This clonotype has a count of ten or more. This chain uses TRBV7-8 with TRBJ2-5, with D possibly matching TRBD2 (6 bases). Per germline, CDR1 SGHVS and CDR2 FQNEAQ. The CDR3 totals 17 residues. The V and J ends lost 5 bases and 4 bases respectively, with 23 bases between them. This chain's CDR3 is CASSPFVGREWGETQYF. In DNA, the CDR3 is TGTGCCAGCAGCCCTTTTGTAGGGCGGGAATGGGGAGAGACCCAGTACTTC. Filled out from reference TRBV7-8 and TRBJ2-5, the complete variable domain reads GAGVSQSPRYKVAKRGQDVALRCDPISGHVSLFWYQQALGQGPEFLTYFQNEAQLDKSGLPSDRFFAERPEGSVSTLKIQRTQQEDSAVYLCASSPFVGREWGETQYFGPGTRLLVL.

The table lists this clonotype with many counts. This chain connects TRBV14 to TRBJ2-7; TRBD1 aligns across 9 bases. The V segment lost 5 bases and the J segment 3 bases; nucleotides outside the gene matches: 8. The germline V gene encodes CDR1 SGHDN and CDR2 FVKESK. CDR3 length equals 15 residues. The CDR3 nucleotides read TGTGCCAGCAGCTTTCCGGGACAGGGTATCTACGAGCAGTACTTC. As protein: CASSFPGQGIYEQYF. Looking up the rest from reference TRBV14 and TRBJ2-7 gives the full variable domain: EAGVTQFPSHSVIEKGQTVTLRCDPISGHDNLYWYRRVMGKEIKFLLHFVKESKQDESGMPNNRFLAERTGGTYSTLKVQPAELEDSGVYFCASSFPGQGIYEQYFGPGTRLTVT.

Details on this clonotype: This likely comes from a read error, as the CDR3 has no conserved phenylalanine or tryptophan at its end. The chain recombines TRBV12-3 or TRBV12-4 with TRBJ1-3, with TRBD1 identical over 7 bases. The CDR3 is made up of 15 amino acids. Trimming took 7 bases from V and 0 from J; bases not matched to a gene: 6. The CDR3 region is CASNRDSGSGNTIYS. The CDR3 DNA reads TGTGCCAGCAATCGGGACAGCGGCTCTGGAAACACCATATATTCT.

This clonotype has at least ten counts. The rearrangement links TRBV4-1 to TRBJ2-1, with 9 bases aligning to TRBD2. Germline lookup yields CDR1 MGHRA and CDR2 YSYEKL. The CDR3 consists of 15 residues. Trimming at V came to 1 base and at J to 4 bases, leaving 2 bases not matched to a gene. DNA for the CDR3: TGCGCCAGCAGCCAAGTTAGCGGGAGTTACAATGAGCAGTTCTTC. This gives the protein CASSQVSGSYNEQFF.

This clonotype was seen ten or more times. J is TRBJ2-1 and V is TRBV7-8; D gene uncertain. The CDR3 has 12 residues. Per germline, CDR1 SGHVS and CDR2 FQNEAQ. V was cut by 5 bases and J by 6 bases, with 8 bases left in between. The DNA for the CDR3 is TGTGCCAGCAGCCTAAGTACCAATGAGCAGTTCTTC. As protein: CASSLSTNEQFF.

CDR3 amino acids: CASSLSVENTEAFF. The CDR3 coding sequence is TGTGCCAGCAGTTTATCGGTAGAGAACACTGAAGCTTTCTTT. The chain is built from TRBV27 and TRBJ1-1, with no clear D. Trimming pared 0 bases from V and 1 base from J, leaving 6 bases between. The CDR3 length is 14 residues. The germline V gene has CDR1 MNHEY and CDR2 SMNVEV (reference sequence).

Many counts were recorded for this clonotype. Here the CDR3 reads CATKRGAPLSGNTIYF. The CDR3 bases are TGTGCCACCAAGCGGGGGGCCCCTCTCTCTGGAAACACCATATATTTT. The chain joins TRBV2 to TRBJ1-3, with D tentatively TRBD1 (6 bases). V lost 10 bases and J 0 bases, leaving 19 bases between the germline ends. The CDR3 is 16 residues long. Per germline, CDR1 SNHLY and CDR2 FYNNEI.

The V call is TRBV5-6, the J call TRBJ2-1, with D unclear. Trimming removed 4 bases from V and 9 bases from J, with 11 bases in between. Germline V gene data show CDR1 as SGHDT and CDR2 as YYEEEE. This CDR3 contains 12 residues. CDR3 sequence (DNA): TGTGCCAGCAGCCTAATCAGTAGTGAGCAGTTCTTC. This encodes CASSLISSEQFF.

This clonotype was recorded many times. The J gene is TRBJ1-1, the V gene TRBV5-1; D is unclear. The CDR3 loop spans 14 amino acids. V was shortened by 0 bases and J by 6 bases, with 12 bases between the two germline ends. Germline V CDR1 and CDR2: SGHRS, YFSETQ. DNA of the CDR3: TGCGCCAGCAGCTTGGGGTCCGACCTTTCTGAAGCTTTCTTT. Its protein is CASSLGSDLSEAFF.

The chain recombines TRBV21-1 with TRBJ2-3; whether TRBD2, the table's D call, matches the DNA was not checked. TRBV21-1 is a pseudogene. The CDR3 length is 19 residues. For the CDR3, the DNA is TGTGCCAGCAGCACAAAACCGACTAGCGGGGCCTCGAGCACAGATACGCAGTATTTT. It is translated as CASSTKPTSGASSTDTQYF.

J is TRBJ2-1 and V is TRBV5-1, with a possible D match to TRBD2 (5 bases). The CDR3 runs 18 residues. The V and J ends lost 3 bases and 2 bases respectively, with 21 bases between them. Germline values: CDR1 SGHRS, CDR2 YFSETQ. The CDR3 nucleotides are TGCGCCAGCAGCTGGCGGGCGAAAGGACTGCTTCCCTACAATGAGCAGTTCTTC. Protein: CASSWRAKGLLPYNEQFF.

This clonotype came up many times. The chain combines TRBV7-8 with TRBJ2-1; D is uncertain. Trimming took off 10 bases at V and 0 bases at J, with 13 bases between the two ends. This CDR3 comprises 14 residues. Germline CDR1 and CDR2: SGHVS and FQNEAQ. The CDR3, as DNA: TGTGCCACAAAGGAGAGCCTCTCCTACAATGAGCAGTTCTTC. This sequence encodes CATKESLSYNEQFF.

The sample holds a few counts of this clonotype. The chain carries TRBV7-6 and TRBJ2-1; D is possibly TRBD2 (6 bases). The length of the CDR3 is 13 residues. V was trimmed by 1 base and J by 6 bases, leaving 7 bases between them. The germline CDR1 and CDR2 sequences are SGHVS and FNYEAQ. The chain's CDR3 is CASSLGGTNEQFF. The DNA for the CDR3 is TGTGCCAGCAGCTTAGGCGGGACCAATGAGCAGTTCTTC.

This clonotype has at least ten counts. This chain links TRBV15 with TRBJ2-7, with D possibly matching TRBD1 (6 bases). This CDR3 spans 16 amino acids. Germline V gives CDR1 LNHNV, CDR2 YYDKDF (reference sequence). Trimming took 8 bases from V and 5 from J, leaving 25 bases between them. The CDR3 is CATSTIPGTGLHEQYF. CDR3 DNA: TGTGCCACCTCGACCATTCCGGGCACAGGGTTACACGAGCAGTACTTC.

This clonotype was seen many times. V gene TRBV15 combines with J gene TRBJ2-5, with 7 bases lining up with TRBD1. Germline V gene lookup returns CDR1 LNHNV and CDR2 YYDKDF (reference sequence). Trimming took 4 bases from V and 2 from J; bases not matched to a gene: 4. This CDR3 spans 14 amino acids. The CDR3 loop is CATSTPGQQETQYF. The CDR3 DNA follows: TGTGCCACCAGCACCCCGGGACAGCAAGAGACCCAGTACTTC.

The V call is TRBV7-8, the J call TRBJ2-7; D unresolved. This CDR3 has 13 amino acids. With 5 bases removed from V and 0 bases from J, the gap between germline ends came to 8 bases. Germline CDR1 SGHVS, CDR2 FQNEAQ. This CDR3 reads CASSQTVSYEQYF. The DNA for the CDR3 is TGTGCCAGCAGCCAGACGGTCTCCTACGAGCAGTACTTC. Variable domain in full (rest from reference TRBV7-8 and TRBJ2-7): GAGVSQSPRYKVAKRGQDVALRCDPISGHVSLFWYQQALGQGPEFLTYFQNEAQLDKSGLPSDRFFAERPEGSVSTLKIQRTQQEDSAVYLCASSQTVSYEQYFGPGTRLTVT.

The sample holds many counts of this clonotype. The CDR3 DNA reads TGTGCCAGCTCACCGAGTAGTGGACCGGTCTACGAGCAGTACTTC. Protein: CASSPSSGPVYEQYF. The chain combines TRBV18 with TRBJ2-7, with D unclear. The CDR3 has 15 amino acids. The V end was cut by 3 bases, the J end by 3 bases, with 15 bases between. Germline CDR1 and CDR2: KGHSH and LQKENI. Full variable domain (missing parts from reference TRBV18 and TRBJ2-7): NAGVMQNPRHLVRRRGQEARLRCSPMKGHSHVYWYRQLPEEGLKFMVYLQKENIIDESGMPKERFSAEFPKEGPSILRIQQVVRGDSAAYFCASSPSSGPVYEQYFGPGTRLTVT.

This clonotype was counted ten times or more. The chain employs TRBV14 and TRBJ2-7, with D perhaps assigned TRBD1 or TRBD2 (5 bases each). V lost 8 bases and J 3 bases, leaving 11 bases between the germline ends. The CDR3 loop spans 12 amino acids. CDR1 and CDR2 (germline): SGHDN, FVKESK. As DNA, the CDR3 is TGTGCCAGCTCGGGGCTAAACTACGAGCAGTACTTC. Protein sequence: CASSGLNYEQYF.

In its sample, this clonotype was seen many times. The V gene is TRBV7-2, the J gene TRBJ1-1; D is undetermined. CDR1 and CDR2 (germline): SGHTA, FQGNSA. V dropped 7 bases and J dropped 3 bases, with 18 bases sitting between them. This CDR3 has 15 residues. CDR3 loop: CASNLPTSGDTEAFF. The CDR3 coding sequence is TGTGCCAGCAACCTCCCCACATCAGGCGACACTGAAGCTTTCTTT.

In the case of this clonotype: This may stem from a read error, because a much larger clone lies one nucleotide away. The chain links TRBV7-8 to TRBJ1-1; the D gene is possibly TRBD1 (6 bases). CDR1 SGHVS and CDR2 FQNEAQ come from the germline V gene. There are 13 residues in the CDR3. The germline V and J ends were trimmed by 7 bases and 1 base, with 10 bases remaining between them. The CDR3 is CASKGGANTEAFF. The CDR3 region has the DNA TGTGCCAGCAAGGGGGGGGCGAACACTGAAGCTTTCTTT.

This clonotype was counted a few times. This sequence may be a read error, since a much larger clone differs from it by one base. The chain has TRBV7-9 and TRBJ2-5, with D possibly being TRBD2 (5 bases). Germline V CDR1 and CDR2: SEHNR, FQNEAQ (reference sequence). This CDR3 is 13 amino acids long. V lost 5 bases and J 5 bases, leaving 12 bases between the germline ends. The CDR3 coding sequence is TGTGCCAGCAGCGCCGGGGAATTGGAGACCCAGTACTTC. Its protein is CASSAGELETQYF.

As to this clonotype: Mismatch with germline at one junction end may stem from a read error. V gene TRBV18 combines with J gene TRBJ1-2; 7 nucleotides match TRBD1. CDR1 is KGHSH and CDR2 is LQKENI in the germline V gene. CDR3 length equals 14 residues. For the CDR3, the DNA is TGTGCCAGCTCACGCCGGGACAGTAACTATGGCCACACCTTC. Its translation is CASSRRDSNYGHTF.

This clonotype was seen ten or more times. The rearrangement joins TRBV13 to TRBJ2-5; no clear D gene. The V end lost 1 base, the J end lost 5 bases, and 8 bases lay between the germline ends. In germline, CDR1 is PRHDT, CDR2 FYEKMQ (reference sequence). This CDR3 has 13 amino acids. This chain's CDR3 is CASSLESSETQYF. The CDR3, as DNA: TGTGCCAGCAGCTTAGAGTCGAGTGAGACCCAGTACTTC.

This clonotype was observed at least ten times. The chain joins TRBV4-1 to TRBJ2-3, with 12 bases matching TRBD2. V trimming: 4 bases; J trimming: 8 bases; junction bases outside the gene matches: 19. CDR3 length equals 19 residues. Germline V gives CDR1 MGHRA, CDR2 YSYEKL. CDR3 in amino acids: CASSLVNQRLAGVDSTQYF. CDR3 DNA sequence: TGCGCCAGCAGCCTTGTCAATCAGCGACTAGCGGGAGTCGATAGTACGCAGTATTTT.

This clonotype was detected many times. This chain uses TRBV7-9 with TRBJ1-4; a possible D gene is TRBD1 (6 bases). The length of the CDR3 is 14 residues. Trimming removed 5 bases from V and 3 bases from J, with 10 bases in between. Germline V CDR1 and CDR2: SEHNR, FQNEAQ (reference sequence). The CDR3 nucleotides read TGTGCCAGCAGCGCTTCAGGGGCTAATGAAAAACTGTTTTTT. Residues: CASSASGANEKLFF.